These 28 T cell receptor beta chains came from one sample sequenced in a study of shared clonotypes between healthy human individuals. Measured with immunoSEQ multiplex PCR; TCRdb has only the in-frame clones, and not every one. Here the sample spans more than 2 million clones, just under 95% being singletons. The naive CD8 subset, CD45RO-negative cells positively selected for CCR7, excluded terminally differentiated effector memory CD45RA+ cells. Specimen: naive CD8+ T cells from PBMCs. The receptors shown here come from a man in his late teens or twenties in good health. Some clones in this sample may be carry-over from other donors' samples.

V and J are TRBV29-1 and TRBJ2-7; the match to TRBD1 covers 8 bases. Germline V CDR1 and CDR2: SQVTM, ANQGSEA. Losses at the gene ends were 5 bases for V and 6 bases for J; bases not matched to a gene: 3. The CDR3 covers 11 residues. The CDR3 nucleotides are TGCAGCGTTCCCGACAGGGGCGAGCAGTACTTC. Translation: CSVPDRGEQYF.

As to this clone: Other DNA sequences within the sample encode an identical CDR3. The chain recombines TRBV7-2 with TRBJ2-7; TRBD2 aligns across 12 bases. The CDR3 has 15 amino acids. CDR1 is SGHTA and CDR2 is FQGNSA in the germline V gene. The V and J ends lost 4 bases and 2 bases, in that order; junction bases with no gene match: 3. The CDR3 bases are TGTGCCAGCAGCTCTGGACTAGCGGGAACCTACGAGCAGTACTTC. It yields the protein CASSSGLAGTYEQYF.

V usage is TRBV5-6 and J usage is TRBJ2-5, with D unclear. The V and J ends lost 3 bases and 1 base respectively, with 19 bases between them. This CDR3 is 17 amino acids long. Germline CDR1 is SGHDT and CDR2 is YYEEEE. The CDR3 DNA follows: TGTGCCAGCAGCTCTCAAATCGGACCGTTCCCCCAAGAGACCCAGTACTTC. Its protein is CASSSQIGPFPQETQYF.

This clone was found once. The sample has other DNA sequences that encode this CDR3 too. The J gene is TRBJ2-7, the V gene TRBV4-1, with 9 bases matching TRBD1. V shed 4 bases and J 7 bases; nucleotides not matched to a gene: 5. CDR3 size: 13 residues. The germline gives CDR1 MGHRA, CDR2 YSYEKL. The CDR3 reads CASSPTGGDEQYF. The CDR3 nucleotides read TGCGCCAGCAGCCCAACAGGGGGCGATGAGCAGTACTTC.

A remark on this clone: This sample also contains other DNA sequences that code for the same CDR3. The chain's CDR3 is CASSLLSGAPYEQYF. CDR3 in DNA: TGTGCCAGCAGTTTATTATCGGGAGCTCCGTACGAGCAGTACTTC. The chain carries TRBV27 and TRBJ2-7; D possibly corresponds to TRBD2 (6 bases). V was trimmed by 1 base and J by 4 bases, leaving 14 bases between them. The CDR3 is made up of 15 amino acids. Germline CDR1 reads MNHEY; CDR2 reads SMNVEV (reference sequence).

V usage is TRBV5-5 and J usage is TRBJ2-2; D uncertain. CDR1 SGHKS and CDR2 YYEKEE come from the germline V gene (reference sequence). Deletions cut 0 bases from V and 7 bases from J, with 13 bases between. CDR3 length equals 15 residues. As DNA, the CDR3 is TGTGCCAGCAGCTTGGCCCCATATTTGAACGGGGAGCTGTTTTTT. Translated: CASSLAPYLNGELFF.

Regarding this clone: This sample also contains other DNA sequences that code for the same CDR3. V usage is TRBV9 and J usage is TRBJ2-2, with 9 bases that match TRBD1. This CDR3 contains 15 residues. Germline V CDR1 and CDR2: SGDLS, YYNGEE. The junction had 2 bases not matched to a gene; V was cut back by 0 bases and J by 5 bases. The CDR3 region is CASSVAGTGTGELFF. CDR3 sequence (DNA): TGTGCCAGCAGCGTAGCCGGGACAGGGACCGGGGAGCTGTTTTTT.

This chain joins TRBV13 and TRBJ2-5, with 8 positions matching TRBD2. This CDR3 is 15 amino acids long. The V segment lost 7 bases and the J segment 4 bases; nucleotides outside the gene matches: 11. The germline V gene has CDR1 PRHDT and CDR2 FYEKMQ (reference sequence). CDR3 nucleotides: TGTGCCAGCACTCCGGGAGGGCCCGGAAGAGAGACCCAGTACTTC. Residues: CASTPGGPGRETQYF.

CDR3 in DNA: TGTGCCAGCCGACGTAAAGGGACTAACTATGGCTACACCTTC. Translated, it gives CASRRKGTNYGYTF. J is TRBJ1-2 and V is TRBV13; no firm D call. The V and J ends lost 8 bases and 0 bases respectively, with 13 bases between them. The length of the CDR3 is 14 residues. Germline values: CDR1 PRHDT, CDR2 FYEKMQ (reference sequence).

The chain uses TRBV28 and TRBJ1-5, with D perhaps matching TRBD1 (6 bases). This CDR3 spans 17 amino acids. V lost 4 bases and J lost 6, with 22 bases in between. CDR1 and CDR2 from the germline V gene are MDHEN and SYDVKM. The chain's CDR3 is CASSSGTLNWAIQPQHF. The DNA for the CDR3 is TGTGCCAGCAGTTCCGGGACACTAAACTGGGCGATTCAGCCCCAGCATTTT.

This clone was detected only once. This rearrangement joins TRBV29-1 to TRBJ2-2, with 7 bases fitting TRBD2. Per germline, CDR1 SQVTM and CDR2 ANQGSEA. This CDR3 comprises 14 residues. The J segment lost 4 bases and the V segment lost 4 bases, leaving 6 bases of the junction unmatched. In nucleotides, the CDR3 is TGCAGCGTTGTGGGCTGGGAGGGCACCGGGGAGCTGTTTTTT. Its protein is CSVVGWEGTGELFF.

The chain has TRBV5-6 and TRBJ2-6; D is undetermined. The CDR3 is 15 residues long. Trimming removed 0 bases from V and 0 bases from J, with 4 bases in between. The germline V gene encodes CDR1 SGHDT and CDR2 YYEEEE. The CDR3 region is CASSLVHSGANVLTF. The CDR3 DNA reads TGTGCCAGCAGCTTGGTCCACTCTGGGGCCAACGTCCTGACTTTC.

The rearrangement links TRBV7-7 to TRBJ2-7, with no clear D. Trimming pared 1 base from V and 1 base from J, leaving 8 bases between. The CDR3 is made up of 14 amino acids. Germline loops: CDR1 SSHAT, CDR2 FNYEAQ (reference sequence). In DNA form, the CDR3 reads TGTGCCAGCAGCTTAGGGGTTGTGTCCTACGAGCAGTACTTC. It specifies CASSLGVVSYEQYF.

V gene TRBV14 combines with J gene TRBJ2-7; TRBD2 is a possible D gene (6 bases). CDR3 length equals 14 residues. Deletions cut 3 bases from V and 4 bases from J, with 13 bases between. Germline V lookup: CDR1 SGHDN, CDR2 FVKESK. The CDR3 loop is CASSHRELMYEQYF. The CDR3 bases are TGTGCCAGCAGCCATCGGGAGTTGATGTACGAGCAGTACTTC.

The chain has TRBV21-1 and TRBJ2-1; the DNA was not compared with TRBD2, the D call given in the table. TRBV21-1 constitutes a pseudogene. The CDR3 is 15 residues long. This chain's CDR3 is CASSKLAGLTNEQFF. The CDR3 DNA follows: TGTGCCAGCAGCAAACTAGCGGGACTTACCAATGAGCAGTTCTTC.

The V and J genes are TRBV5-4 and TRBJ2-7, with D possibly TRBD1 on 6 matching bases. This CDR3 is built from 13 residues. CDR1 is SGHNT and CDR2 is YYREEE in the germline V gene (reference sequence). The V end was cut by 0 bases, the J end by 5 bases, with 9 bases between. CDR3 coding DNA: TGTGCCAGCAGCTTGGGACAGGCCAACGAGCAGTACTTC. Its protein product is CASSLGQANEQYF.

The chain has TRBV5-1 and TRBJ2-4; TRBD1 matches 8 bases. Germline loops: CDR1 SGHRS, CDR2 YFSETQ. The CDR3 sequence is 15 residues long. V shed 0 bases and J 1 base; nucleotides not matched to a gene: 0. CDR3 region: CASSLGTGAKNIQYF. CDR3 coding DNA: TGCGCCAGCAGCTTGGGGACAGGGGCCAAAAACATTCAGTACTTC.

The chain couples TRBV11-3 to TRBJ2-5, with 7 positions matching TRBD2. The trim removed 4 bases at V and 5 bases at J, leaving 13 bases unmatched. The CDR3 has 16 residues. The V gene's germline CDR1 is SGHNT and CDR2 YENEEA. This CDR3 reads CASSSREAGVHETQYF. In DNA form, the CDR3 reads TGTGCCAGCAGCTCCAGGGAGGCGGGAGTCCATGAGACCCAGTACTTC. The whole variable domain, remainder taken from reference TRBV11-3 and TRBJ2-5, is EAGVVQSPRYKIIEKKQPVAFWCNPISGHNTLYWYLQNLGQGPELLIRYENEEAVDDSQLPKDRFSAERLKGVDSTLKIQPAELGDSAVYLCASSSREAGVHETQYFGPGTRLLVL.

This clone came up once. The genes are TRBV2 and TRBJ1-4; D gene unclear. Germline loops: CDR1 SNHLY, CDR2 FYNNEI. V gave up 2 bases and J gave up 8 bases, with 9 bases separating them. The CDR3 sequence is 13 residues long. The DNA of the CDR3 is TGTGCCAGCAGTGAAAAGGCGGGGGAAAAACTGTTTTTT. This encodes CASSEKAGEKLFF.

Here the CDR3 reads CASSSSASSSYEQYF. The CDR3 coding sequence is TGTGCCAGCAGCTCGTCCGCCAGTAGCTCCTACGAGCAGTACTTC. The chain links TRBV9 to TRBJ2-7; D gene ambiguous. Per the germline V gene, CDR1 is SGDLS and CDR2 is YYNGEE. The CDR3 runs 15 residues. Trimming pared 4 bases from V and 0 bases from J, leaving 14 bases between.

To note about this clone: Other nucleotide sequences in the sample specify the same CDR3. The rearrangement links TRBV5-6 to TRBJ2-2; D not resolved. The V end lost 0 bases, the J end lost 7 bases, and 4 bases lay between the germline ends. This CDR3 is 12 amino acids long. The V gene's germline CDR1 is SGHDT and CDR2 YYEEEE. The CDR3 DNA is TGTGCCAGCAGCTTGGGAGTCGGGGAGCTGTTTTTT. Amino acid sequence: CASSLGVGELFF.

The chain has TRBV6-5 and TRBJ1-2; unclear D gene. The germline V gene has CDR1 MNHEY and CDR2 SVGAGI. The V gene lost 4 bases and the J gene lost 4 bases, with 13 bases spanning the gap. There are 14 residues in the CDR3. CDR3: CASSSLFWGYGYTF. The CDR3 bases are TGTGCCAGCAGTTCCCTTTTTTGGGGCTATGGCTACACCTTC.

The chain carries TRBV7-3 and TRBJ2-1, with D uncertain. The V gene lost 5 bases and the J gene lost 6 bases, with 5 bases spanning the gap. Germline loops: CDR1 SGHTA, CDR2 FQGTGA. The CDR3 is 11 residues long. CDR3 DNA: TGTGCCAGCAGCACGGGCAATGAGCAGTTCTTC. Translating gives CASSTGNEQFF.

The rearrangement uses TRBV7-9 and TRBJ2-1, with D perhaps TRBD2 (7 bases). CDR3 length equals 12 residues. From germline, CDR1 is SEHNR and CDR2 FQNEAQ (reference sequence). Between the trimmed V and J ends, which lost 10 bases and 9 bases, there was a span of 16 bases. The CDR3 bases are TGTGCCACAGGGGAGGGCCGAAGTGAGCAGTTCTTC. Translated, it gives CATGEGRSEQFF.

The J gene is TRBJ1-1, the V gene TRBV7-9; D gene ambiguous. Germline values: CDR1 SEHNR, CDR2 FQNEAQ (reference sequence). V shed 5 bases and J shed 11 bases, with 18 bases lying between them. This CDR3 has 13 residues. This CDR3 is CASSLSTVQGAFF. CDR3 sequence (DNA): TGTGCCAGCAGCCTTAGCACAGTCCAAGGGGCTTTCTTT.

J is TRBJ2-7 and V is TRBV21-1; TRBD1, as called in the table, went unchecked against the DNA. TRBV21-1 is reported as a pseudogene. This CDR3 contains 11 residues. The CDR3 here is CASSKAGEQYF. The CDR3 bases are TGTGCCAGCAGCAAGGCAGGAGAGCAGTACTTC.

V usage is TRBV28 and J usage is TRBJ2-7; TRBD2 matches at 11 bases. Trimming removed 3 bases from V and 5 bases from J; junction bases left unmatched: 3. The germline V gene has CDR1 MDHEN and CDR2 SYDVKM. The CDR3 covers 14 residues. CDR3: CASSFLLAGDEQYF. The CDR3 DNA is TGTGCCAGCAGTTTTTTACTAGCGGGAGACGAGCAGTACTTC.

The V call is TRBV4-1, the J call TRBJ2-7; weak D call: TRBD2 (6 bases). CDR1 is MGHRA, CDR2 YSYEKL, per germline. With 2 bases removed from V and 7 bases from J, the gap between germline ends came to 21 bases. The CDR3 contains 16 residues. The CDR3 here is CASSQRTREALGEQYF. The CDR3 bases are TGCGCCAGCAGCCAACGTACTAGGGAGGCTTTAGGAGAGCAGTACTTC.